This TCR beta chain was profiled in a study of vaccination and CD4 T cells after COVID-19. Across the whole study: Convalescent donors were composed of six males and four females, of whom two were Hispanic. Overlapping spike peptides of SARS-CoV-2, HCoV-NL63, HCoV-OC43 and HCoV-229E stimulated the cells. Study-wide findings and caveats: Going from about 20 to 38, median SARS-CoV-2-reactive clonotypes did not rise significantly. Only post-vaccination samples contained a median approximately 90% of the reactive clones in convalescent patients.

Cultured CD4+ T-cell DNA underwent Oncomine TCR Beta short-read sequencing. One entry per CDR3 protein, called by TCRdb with MiXCR from the PCR reads. This sample has about 16,000 distinct CDR3 sequences, with approximately 50% found just once. For this clonotype: No antigen is known for it.

Time point noted: late sampling 161 to 241 days after vaccination in a few convalescent patients. Sample treatment: approximately nine-day PBMC culture with coronavirus spike peptide pools or control peptides (ViraFEST assay). Germline V CDR1 and CDR2: SGHTS, YDEGEE. The CDR3 is made up of 16 amino acids. Trimming left V 1 base short and J 4 bases short, with 15 bases between. J is TRBJ1-5 and V is TRBV5-8; unclear D gene. This sequence was found in a human donor who had recovered from COVID-19. The sequences come from CD4+ T cells from blood, cultured in vitro, collected about 7 months after SARS-CoV-2 vaccination. The CDR3 DNA sequence: TGTGCCAGCAGCTTGATTGGGGAGGGAGTAAATCAGCCCCAGCATTTT. It translates to CASSLIGEGVNQPQHF.